The 22 T cell receptor beta chains given below trace back to one sample, sequenced in a study of radiation and T cells in renal cell carcinoma. Time point in this sample: blood 2 weeks post-SBRT. Sample treatment: 15 Gy SBRT to primary tumor, nephrectomy 4 weeks later. Assay used: immunoSEQ multiplex PCR; TCRdb lists only in-frame clones, some missing. The profile shows roughly 130,000 clones, 70% to 90% of them singletons. Sequencing was performed on blood, taken from a patient whose treatment included radiotherapy and nephrectomy. The source is a woman aged 55-70 years with renal cell carcinoma.

The V and J genes are TRBV21-1 and TRBJ2-1. TRBV21-1 is annotated as a pseudogene. The CDR3 is 13 amino acids. CDR3 sequence (DNA): TGTGCCAGGCTACACCATTCCGACAATGAGCAGTTCTTC. This sequence encodes CARLHHSDNEQFF.

The chain uses TRBV27 and TRBJ2-1; D gene ambiguous. Deletions cut 4 bases from V and 4 bases from J, with 5 bases between. Germline V gene sequence: CDR1 MNHEY, CDR2 SMNVEV (reference sequence). CDR3 length equals 12 residues. Written as DNA, the CDR3 is TGTGCCAGCAGTTATGGATACAATGAGCAGTTCTTC. Its protein product is CASSYGYNEQFF.

The J gene is TRBJ2-1, the V gene TRBV19; no definite D call. The germline gives CDR1 LNHDA, CDR2 SQIVND (reference sequence). The CDR3 extends over 13 amino acids. Trimming pared 0 bases from V and 7 bases from J, leaving 7 bases between. The CDR3 DNA sequence: TGTGCCAGTAGTATAGATTTCGCAAATGAGCAGTTCTTC. Protein product: CASSIDFANEQFF.

The chain has TRBV29-1 and TRBJ1-1, with D tentatively TRBD1 (6 bases). This CDR3 region has 13 residues. V lost 7 bases, J lost 1 base, and 13 bases lay in between. Germline V gives CDR1 SQVTM, CDR2 ANQGSEA. The CDR3 reads CSGGKGQNTEAFF. The CDR3 DNA is TGCAGCGGGGGTAAGGGACAGAACACTGAAGCTTTCTTT. Full variable domain (outside the CDR3, taken from reference TRBV29-1 and TRBJ1-1): SAVISQKPSRDICQRGTSLTIQCQVDSQVTMMFWYRQQPGQSLTLIATANQGSEATYESGFVIDKFPISRPNLTFSTLTVSNMSPEDSSIYLCSGGKGQNTEAFFGQGTRLTVV.

This chain uses TRBV5-1 with TRBJ2-7, with TRBD1 as a possible D gene (7 bases). Germline loops: CDR1 SGHRS, CDR2 YFSETQ. Trimming cost V 4 bases and J 4 bases, with 15 bases left between them. The CDR3 covers 14 residues. As DNA, the CDR3 is TGCGCCAGCAGCCCAGGGGGGATCGGTTACGAGCAGTACTTC. This translates into CASSPGGIGYEQYF.

CDR3 amino acids: CASSTRGNTIYF. The CDR3 DNA sequence: TGTGCCAGCAGCACTCGAGGAAACACCATATATTTT. This sequence joins TRBV11-2 and TRBJ1-3, with D uncertain. Germline V gene data show CDR1 as SGHAT and CDR2 as FQNNGV. Trimming shortened V by 5 bases and J by 4 bases, and 6 bases separated the two germline ends. CDR3 size: 12 residues.

The rearrangement joins TRBV5-4 to TRBJ2-3, with no clear D. V lost 3 bases, J lost 2 bases, and 4 bases lay in between. Looked up from germline, CDR1 is SGHNT and CDR2 is YYREEE (reference sequence). CDR3 size: 12 residues. CDR3 protein: CASSSTTDTQYF. The CDR3, as DNA: TGTGCCAGCAGCTCCACCACAGATACGCAGTATTTT.

This chain uses TRBV4-1 with TRBJ1-2; 9 nucleotides match TRBD1. The ends lost 3 bases at V and 8 bases at J; junction bases unmatched: 7. Germline CDR1 MGHRA, CDR2 YSYEKL. The CDR3 spans 14 residues. CDR3 loop: CASSQLLQGAGYTF. The CDR3, as DNA: TGCGCCAGCAGCCAGCTATTACAGGGGGCCGGCTACACCTTC.

The genes are TRBV28 and TRBJ1-2; the D gene is possibly TRBD1 (5 bases). CDR3 size: 14 residues. Between the trimmed V and J ends, which lost 5 bases and 3 bases, there was a span of 13 bases. Germline V CDR1 and CDR2: MDHEN, SYDVKM. The CDR3 is CASSPRDGYYGYTF. DNA of the CDR3: TGTGCCAGCAGTCCCAGGGACGGATACTATGGCTACACCTTC.

The rearrangement links TRBV6-6 to TRBJ1-2, with no clear D. The germline gives CDR1 MNHNY, CDR2 SVGAGI (reference sequence). The CDR3 spans 15 residues. The V end lost 2 bases, the J end lost 6 bases, and 16 bases lay between the germline ends. The CDR3 loop is CASSYTPTGLDGYTF. CDR3 bases: TGTGCCAGCAGTTACACTCCAACCGGGCTGGATGGCTACACCTTC.

The V gene is TRBV28, the J gene TRBJ1-1, with TRBD1 matching 8 bases. CDR3 length: 14 residues. Germline CDR1 reads MDHEN; CDR2 reads SYDVKM. V shed 6 bases and J 4 bases; nucleotides not matched to a gene: 7. The CDR3 sequence: CASRDRDLLTEAFF. The CDR3 nucleotides are TGTGCCAGCAGGGACAGGGATCTTCTCACTGAAGCTTTCTTT.

The CDR3 sequence is CASSLAGEDTQYF. DNA of the CDR3: TGTGCCAGCAGCTTAGCGGGAGAAGATACGCAGTATTTT. The chain joins TRBV11-1 to TRBJ2-3; D might be TRBD2 (5 bases). The germline CDR1 and CDR2 sequences are SGHAT and FQDESV (reference sequence). This CDR3 comprises 13 residues. Trimming removed 0 bases from V and 5 bases from J, with 6 bases in between.

The genes are TRBV15 and TRBJ2-2; 8 nucleotides align to TRBD2. CDR1 and CDR2 from the germline V gene are LNHNV and YYDKDF (reference sequence). V was pared by 0 bases and J by 4 bases, with 1 base of the junction left unmatched. The CDR3 is made up of 15 amino acids. This CDR3 reads CATSRDRGGTGELFF. DNA for the CDR3: TGTGCCACCAGCAGAGATCGGGGGGGCACCGGGGAGCTGTTTTTT.

This clone has a handful of counts. The V and J genes are TRBV4-1 and TRBJ2-7; 9 nucleotides match TRBD1. This CDR3 comprises 16 residues. Looked up from germline, CDR1 is MGHRA and CDR2 is YSYEKL. With V trimmed by 4 bases and J by 2 bases, 9 bases remained unmatched. CDR3 bases: TGCGCCAGCAGCCTTGAGGGGACAGGGCAAACCTACGAGCAGTACTTC. Translated, it gives CASSLEGTGQTYEQYF.

V gene TRBV14 combines with J gene TRBJ1-1; D is ambiguous. The ends were cut back, 4 bases at V and 5 bases at J, with 14 bases in the middle. The CDR3 has 14 amino acids. Looked up from germline, CDR1 is SGHDN and CDR2 is FVKESK. The CDR3 nucleotides read TGTGCCAGCAGCCCGACGGCGTCTGGGACTGAAGCTTTCTTT. This encodes CASSPTASGTEAFF.

The V and J genes are TRBV5-1 and TRBJ2-3; D ambiguous. There are 14 residues in the CDR3. Germline values: CDR1 SGHRS, CDR2 YFSETQ. V shed 2 bases and J shed 4 bases, with 11 bases lying between them. CDR3: CASSFTGLADTQYF. The CDR3 DNA is TGCGCCAGCAGCTTTACCGGGCTAGCAGATACGCAGTATTTT.

The J gene is TRBJ1-4, the V gene TRBV27; D not certain. Germline V gene sequence: CDR1 MNHEY, CDR2 SMNVEV (reference sequence). The CDR3 runs 16 residues. Trimming stripped 3 bases from V and 0 bases from J, with 11 bases between. DNA for the CDR3: TGTGCCAGCAGTTTCCCGGCAGAGGCAACTAATGAAAAACTGTTTTTT. Its translation: CASSFPAEATNEKLFF.

The chain couples TRBV5-1 to TRBJ2-7, with D unclear. CDR3 length equals 15 residues. From germline, CDR1 is SGHRS and CDR2 YFSETQ. V was clipped by 4 bases and J by 0 bases, with 14 bases between them. This CDR3 reads CASSAGEANSYEQYF. DNA of the CDR3: TGCGCCAGCAGCGCCGGAGAGGCAAACTCCTACGAGCAGTACTTC.

The chain carries TRBV28 and TRBJ1-3; D is uncertain. The germline V gene encodes CDR1 MDHEN and CDR2 SYDVKM. Trimming took 2 bases from V and 0 from J, leaving 5 bases between them. The CDR3 has 14 residues. CDR3 region: CASSLEFSGNTIYF. CDR3 sequence (DNA): TGTGCCAGCAGTTTAGAGTTCTCTGGAAACACCATATATTTT.

The CDR3 DNA reads TGTGCCAGCAGTTTTGGACGGGTCGGGAACACTGAAGCTTTCTTT. Translation: CASSFGRVGNTEAFF. The chain recombines TRBV27 with TRBJ1-1; D unclear. V was pared by 3 bases and J by 1 base, with 12 bases between. The CDR3 sequence is 15 residues long. The germline CDR1 and CDR2 sequences are MNHEY and SMNVEV (reference sequence).

This clone has just one count. The chain combines TRBV27 with TRBJ2-1, with a weak D call TRBD1 (6 bases). The germline CDR1 and CDR2 sequences are MNHEY and SMNVEV (reference sequence). The CDR3 has 14 amino acids. The germline V and J ends were trimmed by 3 bases and 4 bases, with 10 bases remaining between them. The CDR3 DNA follows: TGTGCCAGCAGTTTGGACAGTGGGTACAATGAGCAGTTCTTC. Amino acids: CASSLDSGYNEQFF.

J is TRBJ1-2 and V is TRBV28, with 12 bases fitting TRBD1. J was trimmed by 8 bases and V by 4 bases; bases with no gene match: 8. Germline V gives CDR1 MDHEN, CDR2 SYDVKM. The CDR3 runs to 15 residues. CDR3 sequence: CASSSVRDRGRGYTF. CDR3 DNA sequence: TGTGCCAGCAGTTCCGTCCGGGACAGGGGGCGAGGCTACACCTTC.